This TCR beta chain was observed in a study of blood T cell repertoires in COVID-19. On the study more broadly: Both acute and convalescent COVID-19 samples were obtained from the United States, Italy and Spain. PBMCs, B-cell-depleted T cells, or T cells provided the cDNA or gDNA that made up the material.

In the original analysis: Amplifying reference gene primers gave estimates of nucleated cell counts. TCRdb's copy holds only in-frame clones and misses some; the assay was immunoSEQ multiplex PCR. V, J and clone size were drawn from that table, and D and trimming were deduced from the DNA. The sample yields just over 650,000 clones, about 87% seen once. In its sample, this clone was seen once. Germline CDR1 is SGHRS and CDR2 is YFSETQ. V lost 4 bases to trimming and J lost 7 bases; unmatched junction nucleotides: 10. This CDR3 spans 14 amino acids. The sequencing input was peripheral blood. This receptor was obtained from a woman between 18 and 30 years old with acute or convalescent COVID-19. The gene calls are TRBV5-1 and TRBJ2-7, with 8 bases identical to TRBD1. This chain's CDR3 is CASSIDRGRGEQYF. In DNA form, the CDR3 reads TGCGCCAGCAGCATCGACAGGGGAAGAGGGGAGCAGTACTTC.